The 12 T cell receptor beta chains in this list originate from one sample, sequenced in a study of T cells after yellow fever vaccination. TCRdb passed the 5' RACE reads through MiXCR, listing each CDR3 protein once. The sample carries about 63,000 distinct CDR3 sequences, 7.4% recorded once. The starting material was CD8+ T cells sorted from PBMCs, obtained 15 days after the yellow fever booster vaccination. The receptor set was obtained from a man aged 30 to 39 who received the YFV17D yellow fever vaccine.

In its sample, this clonotype was seen many times. The gene calls are TRBV5-4 and TRBJ2-7; D is uncertain. The germline V and J ends were trimmed by 2 bases and 7 bases, with 16 bases remaining between them. Germline-derived CDR1 and CDR2 are SGHNT and YYREEE (reference sequence). This CDR3 region has 14 residues. The CDR3 reads CASSFSQTAGEQYF. CDR3 sequence (DNA): TGTGCCAGCAGCTTTAGCCAGACGGCCGGAGAGCAGTACTTC.

In this sample, this clonotype turned up many times. The chain uses TRBV7-2 and TRBJ2-7, with TRBD1 matching 7 bases. Germline V gene data show CDR1 as SGHTA and CDR2 as FQGNSA. The CDR3 totals 13 residues. J was trimmed by 3 bases and V by 5 bases; bases with no gene match: 4. The CDR3 nucleotides are TGTGCCAGCAGCACGACAGGGTTCTACGAGCAGTACTTC. This translates into CASSTTGFYEQYF.

This clonotype was observed at least ten times. The gene calls are TRBV4-2 and TRBJ1-5; D might be TRBD1 (5 bases). CDR1 and CDR2 (germline): LGHNA, YNFKEQ. V was pared by 0 bases and J by 5 bases, with 11 bases between. This CDR3 comprises 15 residues. The CDR3 region is CASSQDVGGDQPQHF. The CDR3 nucleotides are TGTGCCAGCAGCCAAGATGTCGGGGGAGATCAGCCCCAGCATTTT.

This clonotype appeared many times. The chain recombines TRBV7-2 with TRBJ2-7; the match to TRBD2 covers 7 bases. V lost 5 bases to trimming and J lost 7 bases; unmatched junction nucleotides: 5. CDR1 SGHTA and CDR2 FQGNSA come from the germline V gene. The CDR3 loop spans 12 amino acids. CDR3 coding DNA: TGTGCCAGCAGCGCTAGCGGATCGGAGCAGTACTTC. Protein product: CASSASGSEQYF.

This clonotype was recorded many times. The CDR3 coding sequence is TGTGCCAGCAGCCCAGGACTAGTCGGTCATGAGCAGTTCTTC. This encodes CASSPGLVGHEQFF. This chain joins TRBV12-3 or TRBV12-4 and TRBJ2-1; 7 bases agree with TRBD2. The V gene end was trimmed by 6 bases and the J gene end by 8 bases; junction bases not matched to a gene: 10. This CDR3 is built from 14 residues.

At least ten counts were recorded for this clonotype. The CDR3 loop is CASSLEGMGTQYF. CDR3 in DNA: TGTGCCAGCAGCTTAGAGGGCATGGGGACCCAGTACTTC. The chain couples TRBV7-9 to TRBJ2-5; no reliable D call. The CDR3 is 13 residues long. Trimming cost V 1 base and J 7 bases, with 10 bases left between them. From germline, CDR1 is SEHNR and CDR2 FQNEAQ (reference sequence).

This clonotype occurred many times. This chain joins TRBV4-1 and TRBJ2-2, with D possibly matching TRBD2 (7 bases). CDR1 and CDR2 from the germline V gene are MGHRA and YSYEKL. Trimming pared 3 bases from V and 5 bases from J, leaving 13 bases between. The CDR3 contains 15 residues. CDR3 sequence reads: CASSQEEGGTGELFF. The DNA of the CDR3 is TGCGCCAGCAGCCAGGAGGAGGGGGGGACCGGGGAGCTGTTTTTT.

Worth noting for this clonotype: One end of the junction does not line up with germline, which may come from a read error. V is TRBV5-1 and J is TRBJ2-7; a weak D match, TRBD1 (5 bases). CDR3 length: 15 residues. The V gene's germline CDR1 is SGHRS and CDR2 YFSETQ. DNA of the CDR3: TGCACCAGCAGCTTGCAGGGTCCATTGAACTACGAGCAGTACTTC. It yields the protein CTSSLQGPLNYEQYF. The full variable domain, in which reference TRBV5-1 and TRBJ2-7 provide the parts outside the CDR3, is KAGVTQTPRYLIKTRGQQVTLSCSPISGHRSVSWYQQTPGQGLQFLFEYFSETQRNKGNFPGRFSGRQFSNSRSEMNVSTLELGDSALYLCTSSLQGPLNYEQYFGPGTRLTVT.

This clonotype was counted many times. V and J are TRBV5-1 and TRBJ1-1; tentative D call: TRBD1 (6 bases). V was trimmed by 2 bases and J by 10 bases, leaving 18 bases between them. Germline assignment: CDR1 SGHRS and CDR2 YFSETQ. This CDR3 is built from 14 residues. CDR3 nucleotides: TGCGCCAGCAGCTTTCTAGGGACCGTCAGGGGAGCTTTCTTT. Translating it yields CASSFLGTVRGAFF.

This clonotype came up many times. The chain joins TRBV20-1 to TRBJ2-7, with 9 bases lining up with TRBD2. The ends lost 4 bases at V and 0 bases at J; junction bases unmatched: 4. The germline gives CDR1 DFQATT, CDR2 SNEGSKA (reference sequence). This CDR3 has 14 residues. This CDR3 is CSANLAGPSYEQYF. In DNA, the CDR3 is TGCAGTGCTAATCTAGCGGGGCCCTCCTACGAGCAGTACTTC.

Ten or more counts support this clonotype. This sequence joins TRBV5-1 and TRBJ2-3; D remains unclear. In germline, CDR1 is SGHRS, CDR2 YFSETQ. This CDR3 is 16 amino acids long. V lost 1 base, J lost 0 bases, and 12 bases lay in between. CDR3 nucleotide sequence: TGCGCCAGCAGCTTGTGGGGTCAGCCGAGCACAGATACGCAGTATTTT. It specifies CASSLWGQPSTDTQYF.

The table lists this clonotype with a count of one. A much larger clone is a single base away; this may be a read error. This rearrangement joins TRBV9 to TRBJ2-7; TRBD1 agrees at 10 bases. The CDR3 covers 15 residues. Germline V gives CDR1 SGDLS, CDR2 YYNGEE. CDR3 protein: CASRVGQGFSYEQYF. The CDR3 DNA is TGTGCCAGCCGCGTGGGACAGGGGTTCTCCTACGAGCAGTACTTC.